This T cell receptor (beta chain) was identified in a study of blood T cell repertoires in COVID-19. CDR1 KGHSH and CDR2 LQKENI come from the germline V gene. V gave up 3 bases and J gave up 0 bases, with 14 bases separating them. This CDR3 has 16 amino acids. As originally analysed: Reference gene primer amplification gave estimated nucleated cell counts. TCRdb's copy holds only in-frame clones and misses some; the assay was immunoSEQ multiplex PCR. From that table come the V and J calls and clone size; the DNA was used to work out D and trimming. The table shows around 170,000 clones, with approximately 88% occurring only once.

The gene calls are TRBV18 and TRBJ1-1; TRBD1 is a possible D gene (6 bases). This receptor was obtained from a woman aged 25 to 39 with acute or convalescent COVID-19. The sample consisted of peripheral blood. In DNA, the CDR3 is TGTGCCAGCTCACCTAGGACAGCTGATATGAACACTGAAGCTTTCTTT. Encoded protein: CASSPRTADMNTEAFF.